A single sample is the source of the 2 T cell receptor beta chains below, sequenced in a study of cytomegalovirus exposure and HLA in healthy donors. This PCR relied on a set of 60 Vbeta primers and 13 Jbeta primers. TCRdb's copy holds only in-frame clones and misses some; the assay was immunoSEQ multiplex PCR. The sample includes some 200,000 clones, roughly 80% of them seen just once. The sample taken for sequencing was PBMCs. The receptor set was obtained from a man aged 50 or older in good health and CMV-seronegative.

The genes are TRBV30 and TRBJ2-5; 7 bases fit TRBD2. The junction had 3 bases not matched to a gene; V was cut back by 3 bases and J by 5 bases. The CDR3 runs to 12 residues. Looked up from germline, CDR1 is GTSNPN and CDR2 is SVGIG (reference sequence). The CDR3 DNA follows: TGTGCCTGGAGGGACGGGGGGGAGACCCAGTACTTC. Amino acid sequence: CAWRDGGETQYF.

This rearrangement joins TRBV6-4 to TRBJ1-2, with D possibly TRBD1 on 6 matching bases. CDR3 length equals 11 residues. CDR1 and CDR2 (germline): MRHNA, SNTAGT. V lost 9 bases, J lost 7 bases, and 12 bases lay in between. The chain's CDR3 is CARKTRGGYTF. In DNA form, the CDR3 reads TGTGCCAGGAAGACCAGGGGTGGCTACACCTTC.